This TCR beta chain was sequenced in a study of blood T cell repertoires in COVID-19 (dated by TCRdb to 2018 to 2020). Study-level background: Collaborator samples came from the United States, Italy and Spain and covered acute and convalescent phases of COVID-19. The material from the prospective study consisted of cDNA or gDNA derived from T cells, B-cell-depleted T cells, or PBMCs. The dataset comprised deeply sampled blood TCRbeta repertoires from subjects exposed to, actively infected with, or recovered from COVID-19. The repertoires were released in a freely available public database intended as a resource for research on the immune response to SARS-CoV-2. The samples were drawn from the first 160 participants of the ongoing ImmuneRACE study and from 1,254 subjects provided by 6 global collaborators. A de-identified subject ID, COVID-19 status, age in years and sex were almost always included in the sample metadata. Where available, HLA class I and class II types were obtained from metadata supplied by the sample provider rather than from assay-based typing. Study-wide findings and limitations: Clinical and demographic metadata were provided uncurated, with the amount varying by source and participant.

To note about this clone: No cognate antigen has been identified for it. No much larger clone is present one base from it, and per-base qualities are unavailable.

Including the terminal cysteine and phenylalanine, the CDR3 comprises 15 residues. Only the CDR3 region is kept as DNA, spanning 45 bases read in frame from base 1. V trim: 4 bases; J trim: 7 bases; unmatched bases: 6. The germline V gene supplies CDR1 SGHDT and CDR2 YYEEEE. The immunoSEQ Assay, a bias-controlled multiplex PCR, was used to amplify TCRbeta CDR3 regions from genomic DNA. The published analysis was carried out like this. The number of nucleated cells in each sample was estimated by amplification of reference gene primers within the assay. Sequence reads were collapsed and filtered to measure the absolute abundance of every unique TCRbeta CDR3 rearrangement. For each sample, productive Simpson clonality was calculated as the square root of Simpson's diversity index over productive rearrangements. TCRdb took over this immuneACCESS table, retaining in-frame rearrangements with V and J assigned. Such tables are incomplete; in checked studies, under half of the missing clones stem from an unresolved V gene, and the remainder is unexplained. The V and J calls and clone size come from that table; D and trimming were worked out from the DNA. This sample gives roughly 330,000 clones in total; about 90% of them show up just once. Less than 6% of the sample belongs to the ten largest clones.

In the prospective study, participants were about 18 to 90 years old, resided in about two dozen geographic areas of the United States, and were enrolled through a virtual design. Cohort assignment in the prospective study relied on participant-reported clinical history from a screening survey and a study questionnaire. Recovered participants in ImmuneRACE Cohort 3 were defined by two consecutive negative NP/OP PCR tests, clearance by a healthcare professional, or resolution of symptoms. Each participant in the prospective study had whole blood, serum and a nasopharyngeal or oropharyngeal swab collected by mobile phlebotomists. Additional blood draws and questionnaires over an approximately two-month period could optionally be provided by prospective study participants. Blood samples from the prospective study were shipped frozen or at room temperature prior to DNA extraction.

The receptor comes from a young woman who had recovered from COVID-19. The specimen sequenced was PBMCs or T cells enriched from blood (not recorded which). The chain links TRBV5-6 with TRBJ2-1; 12 central nucleotides agree with TRBD2. The CDR3 here reads CASSRLAGDRNEQFF. The nucleotide sequence is given as TGTGCCAGCAGCCGACTAGCGGGGGACCGAAATGAGCAGTTCTTC. Beyond the CDR3, the reference TRBV5-6 and TRBJ2-1 genes provide the residues; the full variable domain reads: DAGVTQSPTHLIKTRGQQVTLRCSPKSGHDTVSWYQQALGQGPQFIFQYYEEEERQRGNFPDRFSGHQFPNYSSELNVNALLLGDSALYLCASSRLAGDRNEQFFGPGTRLTVL.